Listed below are T cell receptor beta chains from one sample, sequenced in a study of CD8 T cell repertoires and HIV-1 epitope variants. The data were produced by immunoSEQ multiplex PCR, yet TCRdb's version contains in-frame clones alone and is incomplete. Of some 87,000 clones in the sample, almost 75% were seen once. The source material was uncultured baseline CD8+ T cells from peripheral blood mononuclear cells (PBMCs). The receptors derive from a male donor with HIV. The CDR3 runs from the conserved cysteine through the conserved F or W. D genes are given only for firm matches. Clone size is stated in some rows and not others, as once, few, many or a class when expanded.

clone size: .; D gene: .; V gene: TRBV5-6; J gene: TRBJ1-1; CDR3 DNA: TGTGCCAGCAGCTTGGGGGCAGCAATGAACACTGAAGCTTTCTTT; CDR3 protein: CASSLGAAMNTEAFF
clone size: .; D gene: .; V gene: TRBV6-1; J gene: TRBJ1-1; CDR3 DNA: TGTGCCAGCAGGTTGAACACTGAAGCTTTCTTT; CDR3 protein: CASRLNTEAFF
clone size: .; D gene: .; V gene: TRBV6-5; J gene: TRBJ1-4; CDR3 DNA: TGTGCCAGCAGCCTCCGGGGTGAAAAACTGTTTTTT; CDR3 protein: CASSLRGEKLFF
clone size: once; D gene: .; V gene: TRBV7-7; J gene: TRBJ2-7; CDR3 DNA: TGTGCCAGCAGCTTAGTTGGGGGTGCGGACGAGCAGTACTTC; CDR3 protein: CASSLVGGADEQYF
clone size: few; D gene: TRBD1; V gene: TRBV18; J gene: TRBJ1-5; CDR3 DNA: TGTGCCAGCTCACAAACAGGGGCCAGCAATCAGCCCCAGCATTTT; CDR3 protein: CASSQTGASNQPQHF
clone size: .; D gene: TRBD1; V gene: TRBV30; J gene: TRBJ2-5; CDR3 DNA: TGTGCCTGGGATACAGGGGTAAGGGAGCAGTACTTC; CDR3 protein: CAWDTGVREQYF
clone size: .; D gene: TRBD1; V gene: TRBV6-5; J gene: TRBJ2-7; CDR3 DNA: TGTGCCAGCAGTGTTGGGACAGGGGTAAGGGACGAGCAGTACTTC; CDR3 protein: CASSVGTGVRDEQYF
clone size: .; D gene: TRBD1; V gene: TRBV9; J gene: TRBJ1-1; CDR3 DNA: TGTGCCAGCAGCGTTGACAGGGACTCTGAAGCTTTCTTT; CDR3 protein: CASSVDRDSEAFF
clone size: .; D gene: .; V gene: TRBV14; J gene: TRBJ1-2; CDR3 DNA: TGTGCCAGCAGCCACGACAGGACCAGAACATATGGCTACACCTTC; CDR3 protein: CASSHDRTRTYGYTF
clone size: .; D gene: .; V gene: TRBV19; J gene: TRBJ2-1; CDR3 DNA: TGTGCCAGTAGTCCTCTGGGGGAGGACGACAATGAGCAGTTCTTC; CDR3 protein: CASSPLGEDDNEQFF
clone size: .; D gene: TRBD1; V gene: TRBV30; J gene: TRBJ1-2; CDR3 DNA: TGTGCCTGGGCCGGGACAGGGGGCGATGGCTATGGCTACACCTTC; CDR3 protein: CAWAGTGGDGYGYTF
clone size: few; D gene: .; V gene: TRBV5-1; J gene: TRBJ2-7; CDR3 DNA: TGCGCCAGCAGCGTGTCTGGGACCTACGAGCAGTACTTC; CDR3 protein: CASSVSGTYEQYF
clone size: .; D gene: .; V gene: TRBV5-1; J gene: TRBJ2-3; CDR3 DNA: TGCGCCAGCAGCCTAAGTAGCGGAGGCACAGATACGCAGTATTTT; CDR3 protein: CASSLSSGGTDTQYF
clone size: .; D gene: .; V gene: TRBV5-1; J gene: TRBJ1-4; CDR3 DNA: TGCGCCAGCAGCCCCGGTTCAACTAATGAAAAACTGTTTTTT; CDR3 protein: CASSPGSTNEKLFF
clone size: .; D gene: .; V gene: TRBV7-9; J gene: TRBJ2-7; CDR3 DNA: TGTGCCAGCAGCTTAGAGGGACTCTACGAGCAGTACTTC; CDR3 protein: CASSLEGLYEQYF
clone size: .; D gene: .; V gene: TRBV5-6; J gene: TRBJ1-1; CDR3 DNA: TGTGCCAGCAGTTTTATGACCGGGATGAACACTGAAGCTTTCTTT; CDR3 protein: CASSFMTGMNTEAFF
clone size: .; D gene: TRBD1; V gene: TRBV27; J gene: TRBJ2-3; CDR3 DNA: TGTGCCAGCAGATTAACAGGGGCGACAGATACGCAGTATTTT; CDR3 protein: CASRLTGATDTQYF
clone size: once; D gene: TRBD2; V gene: TRBV6-5; J gene: TRBJ2-1; CDR3 DNA: TGTGCCAGCAGTCGGACTAGCTTTAATGAGCAGTTCTTC; CDR3 protein: CASSRTSFNEQFF
clone size: .; D gene: TRBD1; V gene: TRBV28; J gene: TRBJ1-5; CDR3 DNA: TGTGCCAGCAGGAAGGGACAGGGGTTGAGCAATCAGCCCCAGCATTTT; CDR3 protein: CASRKGQGLSNQPQHF
clone size: .; D gene: .; V gene: TRBV19; J gene: TRBJ2-3; CDR3 DNA: TGTGCCAGTACCCTTTCCCACCAGGGCGGGACAGATACGCAGTATTTT; CDR3 protein: CASTLSHQGGTDTQYF
clone size: .; D gene: TRBD1; V gene: TRBV7-2; J gene: TRBJ1-4; CDR3 DNA: TGTGCCAGCAGCTCCGGACAGGGGTTTTCAACTAATGAAAAACTGTTTTTT; CDR3 protein: CASSSGQGFSTNEKLFF
clone size: few; D gene: .; V gene: TRBV19; J gene: TRBJ1-1; CDR3 DNA: TGTGCCAGTAAAAATGCCAGGTCGAACACTGAAGCTTTCTTT; CDR3 protein: CASKNARSNTEAFF
clone size: .; D gene: .; V gene: TRBV28; J gene: TRBJ2-7; CDR3 DNA: TGTGCCAGCCGGAGCTCCTACGAGCAGTACTTC; CDR3 protein: CASRSSYEQYF
clone size: .; D gene: .; V gene: TRBV19; J gene: TRBJ2-5; CDR3 DNA: TGTGCCAGTACCGACAGGTACCACCAAGAGACCCAGTACTTC; CDR3 protein: CASTDRYHQETQYF
clone size: .; D gene: .; V gene: TRBV15; J gene: TRBJ2-5; CDR3 DNA: TGTGCCACCAGCACAATTCAAGAGACCCAGTACTTC; CDR3 protein: CATSTIQETQYF
clone size: .; D gene: .; V gene: TRBV6-5; J gene: TRBJ1-2; CDR3 DNA: TGTGCCAGCAGTTATTGGGAGGGGTATGGCTACACCTTC; CDR3 protein: CASSYWEGYGYTF
clone size: .; D gene: TRBD2; V gene: TRBV4-2; J gene: TRBJ2-1; CDR3 DNA: TGTGCCAGCAGCCAAGGACTAGCGGGGAAATACAATGAGCAGTTCTTC; CDR3 protein: CASSQGLAGKYNEQFF
clone size: .; D gene: .; V gene: TRBV18; J gene: TRBJ1-6; CDR3 DNA: TGTGCCAGCTCACCAGCAGGGAATAATTCACCCCTCCACTTT; CDR3 protein: CASSPAGNNSPLHF
clone size: .; D gene: .; V gene: TRBV7-8; J gene: TRBJ2-3; CDR3 DNA: TGTGCCAGCAGCTTAAGGGGGGGAGGACAGACAGATACGCAGTATTTT; CDR3 protein: CASSLRGGGQTDTQYF
clone size: .; D gene: TRBD1; V gene: TRBV7-9; J gene: TRBJ2-1; CDR3 DNA: TGTGCCAGCAGTGATACCGGGACAGGGGCTTACAATGAGCAGTTCTTC; CDR3 protein: CASSDTGTGAYNEQFF
clone size: .; D gene: TRBD2; V gene: TRBV29-1; J gene: TRBJ2-1; CDR3 DNA: TGCAGCCCGGGAGGGGGGGCGGGCAATGAGCAGTTCTTC; CDR3 protein: CSPGGGAGNEQFF
clone size: .; D gene: .; V gene: TRBV4-1; J gene: TRBJ1-2; CDR3 DNA: TGCGCCAGCAGCCAAGAGGGCCAGGGTAACTATGGCTACACCTTC; CDR3 protein: CASSQEGQGNYGYTF
clone size: .; D gene: TRBD1; V gene: TRBV7-2; J gene: TRBJ1-2; CDR3 DNA: TGTGCCAGCAGCCCCTCGGGGACAGGGGACCATGGCTACACCTTC; CDR3 protein: CASSPSGTGDHGYTF
clone size: .; D gene: .; V gene: TRBV5-1; J gene: TRBJ1-1; CDR3 DNA: TGCGCCAGCAGCATAACAGCGAAGGCTGAAGCTTTCTTT; CDR3 protein: CASSITAKAEAFF
clone size: .; D gene: TRBD2; V gene: TRBV28; J gene: TRBJ2-1; CDR3 DNA: TGTGCCAGCAGTTTTGTGGGGACTAGCGCCGTGGTTGAGCAGTTCTTC; CDR3 protein: CASSFVGTSAVVEQFF
clone size: .; D gene: .; V gene: TRBV27; J gene: TRBJ2-7; CDR3 DNA: TGTGCCAGCAGTCCACGGGACCGCTCCTACGAGCAGTACTTC; CDR3 protein: CASSPRDRSYEQYF
clone size: .; D gene: .; V gene: TRBV7-2; J gene: TRBJ2-2; CDR3 DNA: TGTGCCAGCACCCCAGGGGGGGCAGACACCGGGGAGCTGTTTTTT; CDR3 protein: CASTPGGADTGELFF
clone size: .; D gene: .; V gene: TRBV5-5; J gene: TRBJ2-4; CDR3 DNA: TGTGCCAGCAGCTTAGTGCGGGGCATTCAGTACTTC; CDR3 protein: CASSLVRGIQYF
clone size: .; D gene: .; V gene: TRBV9; J gene: TRBJ1-1; CDR3 DNA: TGTGCCAGCAGCGTAGAGGGCTCCAGCACTGAAGCTTTCTTT; CDR3 protein: CASSVEGSSTEAFF
clone size: .; D gene: .; V gene: TRBV7-8; J gene: TRBJ1-3; CDR3 DNA: TGTGCCAGCAGCTTAGTCGAGAACACCATATATTTT; CDR3 protein: CASSLVENTIYF
clone size: once; D gene: .; V gene: TRBV28; J gene: TRBJ1-2; CDR3 DNA: TGTGCCAGCAGTCCCTGGGCAGGGGAGGTCTATGGCTACACCTTC; CDR3 protein: CASSPWAGEVYGYTF
clone size: once; D gene: TRBD1; V gene: TRBV19; J gene: TRBJ2-5; CDR3 DNA: TGTGCCAGTAGTATGTACAGGGGGCCGGAGACCCAGTACTTC; CDR3 protein: CASSMYRGPETQYF
clone size: .; D gene: TRBD1; V gene: TRBV5-6; J gene: TRBJ1-6; CDR3 DNA: TGTGCCAGCAGCTTGGCACAGGGGGTTTCACCCCTCCACTTT; CDR3 protein: CASSLAQGVSPLHF
clone size: few; D gene: TRBD1; V gene: TRBV6-6; J gene: TRBJ2-3; CDR3 DNA: TGTGCCAGCAGGCCGGGACAGGGGGAATCAGATACGCAGTATTTT; CDR3 protein: CASRPGQGESDTQYF
clone size: .; D gene: TRBD2; V gene: TRBV7-7; J gene: TRBJ2-3; CDR3 DNA: TGTGCCAGCAGCCCGGGGGGACTAACCACAGATACGCAGTATTTT; CDR3 protein: CASSPGGLTTDTQYF
clone size: once; D gene: .; V gene: TRBV11-1; J gene: TRBJ2-7; CDR3 DNA: TGTGCCAGCAGCTTTCCAGTTTTTCCCTACGAGCAGTACTTC; CDR3 protein: CASSFPVFPYEQYF
clone size: few; D gene: .; V gene: TRBV7-2; J gene: TRBJ2-3; CDR3 DNA: TGTGCCAGCAGCTTAGAGGGGACAGATACGCAGTATTTT; CDR3 protein: CASSLEGTDTQYF
clone size: .; D gene: .; V gene: TRBV7-8; J gene: TRBJ1-3; CDR3 DNA: TGTGCCAGCAGCTTACTACAGAGCTCTGGAAACACCATATATTTT; CDR3 protein: CASSLLQSSGNTIYF